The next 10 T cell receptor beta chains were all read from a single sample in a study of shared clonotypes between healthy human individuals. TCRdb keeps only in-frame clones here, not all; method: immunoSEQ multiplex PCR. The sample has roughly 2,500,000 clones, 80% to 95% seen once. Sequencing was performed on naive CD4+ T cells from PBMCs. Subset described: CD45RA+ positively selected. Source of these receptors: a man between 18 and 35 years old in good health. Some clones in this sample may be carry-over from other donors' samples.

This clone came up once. The CDR3 nucleotides are TGTGCCAGCAGTCATGGTTGGACCTACGAGCAGTACTTC. It codes for CASSHGWTYEQYF. This chain uses TRBV14 with TRBJ2-7; D is unclear. The CDR3 sequence is 13 residues long. The V and J ends lost 6 bases and 2 bases respectively, with 11 bases between them. Germline loops: CDR1 SGHDN, CDR2 FVKESK.

CDR3 in amino acids: CASSSDRGGYNEQFF. The DNA for the CDR3 is TGTGCCAGCAGCTCCGACAGGGGCGGGTACAATGAGCAGTTCTTC. The chain has TRBV6-5 and TRBJ2-1; 8 bases fit TRBD1. J lost 4 bases, V lost 6 bases, and 8 bases had no gene match. The CDR3 contains 15 residues. Germline V lookup: CDR1 MNHEY, CDR2 SVGAGI.

The CDR3, as DNA: TGCGCCAGCGCTCCCAGCCAAGAGACCCAGTACTTC. Protein: CASAPSQETQYF. The chain has TRBV5-1 and TRBJ2-5; D gene unclear. Germline-derived CDR1 and CDR2 are SGHRS and YFSETQ. Trimming removed 7 bases from V and 1 base from J, with 8 bases in between. The CDR3 has 12 amino acids.

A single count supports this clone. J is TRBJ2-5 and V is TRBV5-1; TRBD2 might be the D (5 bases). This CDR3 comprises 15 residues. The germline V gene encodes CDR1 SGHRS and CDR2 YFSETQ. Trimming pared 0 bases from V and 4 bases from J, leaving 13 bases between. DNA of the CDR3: TGCGCCAGCAGCTTGGCGCCGGAGGTGAGAGAGACCCAGTACTTC. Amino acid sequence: CASSLAPEVRETQYF.

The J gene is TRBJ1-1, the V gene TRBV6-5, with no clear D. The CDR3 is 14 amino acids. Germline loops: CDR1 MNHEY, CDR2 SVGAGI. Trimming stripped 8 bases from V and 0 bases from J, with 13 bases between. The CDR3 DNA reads TGTGCCAGCTTGCCAGGAGATATGAACACTGAAGCTTTCTTT. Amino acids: CASLPGDMNTEAFF.

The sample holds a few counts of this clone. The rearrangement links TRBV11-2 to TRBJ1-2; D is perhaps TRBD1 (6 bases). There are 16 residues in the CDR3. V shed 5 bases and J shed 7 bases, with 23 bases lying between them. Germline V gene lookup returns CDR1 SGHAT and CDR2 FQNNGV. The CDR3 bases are TGTGCCAGCAGCCGAAATGGGTTACAGGGATGGAGTGGCTACACCTTC. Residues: CASSRNGLQGWSGYTF. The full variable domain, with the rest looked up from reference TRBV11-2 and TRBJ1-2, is EAGVAQSPRYKIIEKRQSVAFWCNPISGHATLYWYQQILGQGPKLLIQFQNNGVVDDSQLPKDRFSAERLKGVDSTLKIQPAKLEDSAVYLCASSRNGLQGWSGYTFGSGTRLTVV.

This CDR3 reads CASSRDRVRGNTIYF. The DNA for the CDR3 is TGTGCCAGCAGCCGGGACAGGGTGCGGGGAAACACCATATATTTT. The genes are TRBV6-5 and TRBJ1-3, with 9 bases lining up with TRBD1. V shed 6 bases, J shed 4 bases, and the junction held 7 bases outside the gene matches. This CDR3 spans 15 amino acids. Per germline, CDR1 MNHEY and CDR2 SVGAGI.

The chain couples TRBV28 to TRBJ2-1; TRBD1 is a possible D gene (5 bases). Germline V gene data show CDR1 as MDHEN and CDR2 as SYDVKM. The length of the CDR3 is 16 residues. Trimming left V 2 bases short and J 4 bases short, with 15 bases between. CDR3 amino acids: CASSLNGVGLYNEQFF. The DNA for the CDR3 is TGTGCCAGCAGTTTAAACGGTGTGGGGCTTTACAATGAGCAGTTCTTC.

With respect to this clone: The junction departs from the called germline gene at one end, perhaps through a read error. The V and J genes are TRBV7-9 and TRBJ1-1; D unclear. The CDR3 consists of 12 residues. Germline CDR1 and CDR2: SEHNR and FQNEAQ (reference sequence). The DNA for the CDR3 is TGTGCCAGCGGCTTATACGGGAATGAAGCTTTCTTT. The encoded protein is CASGLYGNEAFF.

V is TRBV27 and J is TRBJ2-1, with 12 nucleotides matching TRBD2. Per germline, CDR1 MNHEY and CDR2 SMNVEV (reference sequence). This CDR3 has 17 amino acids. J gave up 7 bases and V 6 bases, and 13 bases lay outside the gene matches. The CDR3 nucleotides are TGTGCCAGCAGCTCCACGAAGACTAGCGGGAGCGGTAATGAGCAGTTCTTC. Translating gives CASSSTKTSGSGNEQFF.